Sequencing of this TCR beta chain was carried out in a study of T cell responses to AZD1222 COVID-19 vaccine. Study overall: Second doses were pooled across both intervals (about 4 or about 12 weeks).

Clones were read by immunoSEQ multiplex PCR, and TCRdb kept only the in-frame ones, dropping some. The table records approximately 120,000 clones, about nine tenths of them present only once. Regarding the study as a whole: Donors were largely white British and mainly female; clonal diversity was possibly underestimated. As reported, nearly half of all spike-specific TCRs target variant regions that are unmutated. Vaccine-associated CD4 TCRs ranged over spike, dominating at 160-218 and 743-854.

The CDR3 totals 12 residues. Germline-derived CDR1 and CDR2 are SGHDT and YYEEEE. Losses at the gene ends were 2 bases for V and 6 bases for J; bases not matched to a gene: 0. Note on this clone: The antigen remains unidentified.

This clonotype was obtained from an adult in good health. The sample was peripheral blood, taken on day 0 of AZD1222 vaccination. The chain couples TRBV5-6 to TRBJ2-7, with 9 bases identical to TRBD1. The chain's CDR3 is CASSLQGAEQYF. CDR3 coding DNA: TGTGCCAGCAGCTTACAGGGGGCCGAGCAGTACTTC.